The 18 T cell receptor beta chains presented below share a single source sample, sequenced in a study of blood T cell repertoires in COVID-19. Repertoires were generated with immunoSEQ multiplex PCR, while TCRdb's copy carries only in-frame clones and drops some. The sample holds over 75,000 clones, approximately 82% seen once. Sample: peripheral blood. These receptors all stem from a man between 70 and 80 years old with acute or convalescent COVID-19.

This chain links TRBV5-1 with TRBJ1-2; tentative D call: TRBD1 (6 bases). V was trimmed by 0 bases and J by 7 bases, leaving 16 bases between them. Germline V gives CDR1 SGHRS, CDR2 YFSETQ. This CDR3 spans 15 amino acids. The CDR3 here is CASSLVSQGPGGYTF. The CDR3 bases are TGCGCCAGCAGCTTGGTGTCTCAGGGGCCGGGTGGCTACACCTTC.

The chain employs TRBV7-2 and TRBJ2-7, with 9 bases lining up with TRBD2. The CDR3 extends over 15 amino acids. CDR1 is SGHTA and CDR2 is FQGNSA in the germline V gene. V lost 1 base to trimming and J lost 6 bases; unmatched junction nucleotides: 7. The CDR3 region has the DNA TGTGCCAGCAGCTTAGGGCTAGCGGGACTTAGCGAGCAGTACTTC. It is translated as CASSLGLAGLSEQYF. The whole variable domain, remainder taken from reference TRBV7-2 and TRBJ2-7, is GAGVSQSPSNKVTEKGKDVELRCDPISGHTALYWYRQSLGQGLEFLIYFQGNSAPDKSGLPSDRFSAERTGGSVSTLTIQRTQQEDSAVYLCASSLGLAGLSEQYFGPGTRLTVT.

This chain joins TRBV2 and TRBJ1-2, with TRBD1 as a possible D gene (6 bases). Per the germline V gene, CDR1 is SNHLY and CDR2 is FYNNEI. The CDR3 extends over 14 amino acids. V gave up 9 bases and J gave up 5 bases, with 19 bases separating them. CDR3 protein: CARGETGTPYGYTF. Here the CDR3 DNA reads TGTGCCAGGGGGGAGACAGGCACACCATATGGCTACACCTTC.

The chain employs TRBV3-1 (or the pseudogene TRBV3-2) and TRBJ2-7; D call uncertain. Germline V lookup: CDR1 LGHDT, CDR2 YNNKEL (reference sequence). The V gene lost 4 bases and the J gene lost 1 base, with 14 bases spanning the gap. The CDR3 sequence is 15 residues long. CDR3 bases: TGTGCCAGCAGCCCTCTGAAGCGAACTTCCTACGAGCAGTACTTC. Its translation is CASSPLKRTSYEQYF.

This clone has just a few counts. The rearrangement joins TRBV5-4 to TRBJ2-2, with D maybe TRBD2 (6 bases). CDR1 and CDR2 from the germline V gene are SGHNT and YYREEE (reference sequence). V lost 4 bases to trimming and J lost 1 base, with 14 bases between them. The CDR3 runs 16 residues. The chain's CDR3 is CASSRGTRLNTGELFF. CDR3 DNA sequence: TGTGCCAGCAGCCGAGGGACTCGACTGAACACCGGGGAGCTGTTTTTT.

The chain combines TRBV3-1 (or the pseudogene TRBV3-2) with TRBJ1-6; 10 bases align to TRBD1. Germline V gives CDR1 LGHDT, CDR2 YNNKEL (reference sequence). The CDR3 contains 19 residues. V lost 1 base and J lost 1; bases outside the gene matches: 7. The DNA for the CDR3 is TGTGCCAGCAGCCAAGGGGACAGGGGATCGGCGTCCTATAATTCACCCCTCCACTTT. It yields the protein CASSQGDRGSASYNSPLHF.

The V call is TRBV30, the J call TRBJ1-5; no reliable D call. Germline loops: CDR1 GTSNPN, CDR2 SVGIG (reference sequence). The CDR3 contains 15 residues. The V end was cut by 0 bases, the J end by 3 bases, with 12 bases between. The CDR3 protein is CAWSVLGSLNQPQHF. DNA of the CDR3: TGTGCCTGGAGTGTTTTGGGCAGCCTCAATCAGCCCCAGCATTTT.

The V call is TRBV5-4, the J call TRBJ2-3; D remains ambiguous. The germline V gene has CDR1 SGHNT and CDR2 YYREEE (reference sequence). The V end was cut by 6 bases, the J end by 13 bases, with 21 bases between. The CDR3 spans 13 residues. CDR3 sequence (DNA): TGTGCCAGCAACCAGAGAGAAGCCGGAGTTGAGTATTTT. This codes for CASNQREAGVEYF.

The sample holds one count of this clone. The chain recombines TRBV7-2 with TRBJ2-1; D is perhaps TRBD2 (6 bases). The germline CDR1 and CDR2 sequences are SGHTA and FQGNSA. Trimming removed 5 bases from V and 1 base from J, with 21 bases in between. The length of the CDR3 is 18 residues. CDR3: CASSQQPLVGTSYNEQFF. The DNA for the CDR3 is TGTGCCAGCAGCCAGCAACCCCTGGTCGGGACTTCCTACAATGAGCAGTTCTTC. Combining the CDR3 with reference TRBV7-2 and TRBJ2-1 gives the whole variable domain GAGVSQSPSNKVTEKGKDVELRCDPISGHTALYWYRQSLGQGLEFLIYFQGNSAPDKSGLPSDRFSAERTGGSVSTLTIQRTQQEDSAVYLCASSQQPLVGTSYNEQFFGPGTRLTVL.

CDR3 bases: TGTGCCACCAGTGATGCGACTGCCACTACCTACGAGCAGTACTTC. Residues: CATSDATATTYEQYF. The chain joins TRBV24-1 to TRBJ2-7; D gene ambiguous. This CDR3 is 15 amino acids long. V dropped 3 bases and J dropped 2 bases, with 13 bases sitting between them. Germline CDR1 and CDR2: KGHDR and SFDVKD.

The chain links TRBV24-1 to TRBJ2-5; D is undetermined. This CDR3 region has 12 residues. The ends were cut back, 0 bases at V and 7 bases at J, with 5 bases in the middle. Germline V CDR1 and CDR2: KGHDR, SFDVKD. The CDR3 sequence: CATSDLRGTQYF. The CDR3 coding sequence is TGTGCCACCAGTGATTTGCGAGGGACCCAGTACTTC.

In nucleotides, the CDR3 is TGCGCCAGCAGCCCCACAGGGGGCGCGACTAGCGACCTAAACTACGAGCAGTACTTC. This translates into CASSPTGGATSDLNYEQYF. The rearrangement joins TRBV5-1 to TRBJ2-7, with a weak D call TRBD1 (9 bases). Germline CDR1 and CDR2: SGHRS and YFSETQ. The CDR3 is 19 amino acids. V was cut by 4 bases and J by 3 bases, with 29 bases left in between.

The chain has TRBV14 and TRBJ2-7; 9 bases agree with TRBD2. V dropped 2 bases and J dropped 0; count of bases not matched to a gene: 5. The length of the CDR3 is 16 residues. Germline CDR1 is SGHDN and CDR2 is FVKESK. The CDR3, as DNA: TGTGCCAGCAGCCAAAGGGCGGGGGGGGACTCCTACGAGCAGTACTTC. It is translated as CASSQRAGGDSYEQYF. Full variable domain (remainder filled in from reference TRBV14 and TRBJ2-7): EAGVTQFPSHSVIEKGQTVTLRCDPISGHDNLYWYRRVMGKEIKFLLHFVKESKQDESGMPNNRFLAERTGGTYSTLKVQPAELEDSGVYFCASSQRAGGDSYEQYFGPGTRLTVT.

The rearrangement joins TRBV24-1 to TRBJ2-5; D is possibly TRBD2 (6 bases). CDR1 is KGHDR and CDR2 is SFDVKD in the germline V gene. V was trimmed by 1 base and J by 4 bases, leaving 24 bases between them. The length of the CDR3 is 19 residues. The CDR3 DNA follows: TGTGCCACCAGTGATTTTAAATTGTCCGTCTCTAGCGTAAGAGAGACCCAGTACTTC. Residues: CATSDFKLSVSSVRETQYF.

The chain combines TRBV30 with TRBJ2-1, with TRBD2 as a possible D gene (6 bases). Trimming took 3 bases from V and 0 from J, leaving 9 bases between them. Per the germline V gene, CDR1 is GTSNPN and CDR2 is SVGIG (reference sequence). The CDR3 consists of 14 residues. For the CDR3, the DNA is TGTGCCTGGAGGGAGGGACCCTCCTACAATGAGCAGTTCTTC. This gives the protein CAWREGPSYNEQFF.

V is TRBV19 and J is TRBJ1-2; 9 bases are a match to TRBD1. The V segment lost 4 bases and the J segment 4 bases; nucleotides outside the gene matches: 4. The CDR3 is made up of 14 amino acids. The germline CDR1 and CDR2 sequences are LNHDA and SQIVND (reference sequence). In DNA form, the CDR3 reads TGTGCCAGTAGTACCCGACAGGGGGGCTATGGCTACACCTTC. Translated: CASSTRQGGYGYTF.

The chain combines TRBV19 with TRBJ1-3, with TRBD1 matching 7 bases. The CDR3 has 16 residues. The V and J ends lost 4 bases and 0 bases, in that order; junction bases with no gene match: 6. The germline CDR1 and CDR2 sequences are LNHDA and SQIVND (reference sequence). Here the CDR3 reads CASSKGQIFSGNTIYF. CDR3 sequence (DNA): TGTGCCAGTAGTAAGGGACAGATCTTCTCTGGAAACACCATATATTTT.

This clone was counted once. This rearrangement joins TRBV3-1 (or the pseudogene TRBV3-2) to TRBJ2-1; D call uncertain. Germline V lookup: CDR1 LGHDT, CDR2 YNNKEL (reference sequence). The V end lost 0 bases, the J end lost 6 bases, and 9 bases lay between the germline ends. The CDR3 consists of 14 residues. This CDR3 reads CASSQDPVSNEQFF. CDR3 coding DNA: TGTGCCAGCAGCCAAGATCCCGTCAGCAATGAGCAGTTCTTC.